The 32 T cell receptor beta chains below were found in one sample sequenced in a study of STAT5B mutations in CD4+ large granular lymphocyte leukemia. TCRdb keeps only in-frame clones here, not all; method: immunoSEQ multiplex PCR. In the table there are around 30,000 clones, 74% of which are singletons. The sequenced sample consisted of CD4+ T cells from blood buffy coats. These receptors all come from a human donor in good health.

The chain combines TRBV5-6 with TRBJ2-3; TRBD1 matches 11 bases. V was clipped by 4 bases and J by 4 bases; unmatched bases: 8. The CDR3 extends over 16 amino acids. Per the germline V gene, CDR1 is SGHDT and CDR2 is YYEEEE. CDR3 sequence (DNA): TGTGCCAGCAGCCCGCCGGACAGGGGGCTTGCAGATACGCAGTATTTT. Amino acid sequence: CASSPPDRGLADTQYF.

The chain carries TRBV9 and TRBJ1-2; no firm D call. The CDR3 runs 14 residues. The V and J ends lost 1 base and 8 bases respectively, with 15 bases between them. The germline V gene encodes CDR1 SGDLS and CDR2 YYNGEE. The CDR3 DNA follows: TGTGCCAGCAGCGTATTAACCCCCCCCTACGGCTACACCTTC. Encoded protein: CASSVLTPPYGYTF.

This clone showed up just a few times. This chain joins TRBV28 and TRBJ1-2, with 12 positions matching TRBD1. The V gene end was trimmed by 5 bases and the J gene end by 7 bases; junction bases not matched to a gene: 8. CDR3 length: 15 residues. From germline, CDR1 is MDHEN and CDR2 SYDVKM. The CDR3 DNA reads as TGTGCCAGCAGTGGCCGGGACAGGGGGCTATTTGGCTACACCTTC. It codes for CASSGRDRGLFGYTF.

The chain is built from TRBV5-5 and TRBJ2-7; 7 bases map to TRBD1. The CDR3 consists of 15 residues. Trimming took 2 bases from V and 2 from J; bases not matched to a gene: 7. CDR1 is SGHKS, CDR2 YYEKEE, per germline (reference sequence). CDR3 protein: CASSLPGQATYEQYV. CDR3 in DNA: TGTGCCAGCAGCTTACCTGGACAGGCTACCTACGAGCAGTACGTC.

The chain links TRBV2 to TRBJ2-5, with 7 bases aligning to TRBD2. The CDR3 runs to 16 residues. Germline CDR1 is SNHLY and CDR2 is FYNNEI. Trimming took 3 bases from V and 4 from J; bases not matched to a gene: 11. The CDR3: CASSEPSGGRRETQYF. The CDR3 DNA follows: TGTGCCAGCAGTGAGCCGTCGGGAGGTAGGAGAGAGACCCAGTACTTC.

The CDR3 loop reads CASSQLGLAGGRGDTQYF. The CDR3 region has the DNA TGTGCCAGCAGCCAACTTGGACTAGCGGGGGGCAGGGGCGATACGCAGTATTTT. J is TRBJ2-3 and V is TRBV14, with 14 positions matching TRBD2. Germline V gene sequence: CDR1 SGHDN, CDR2 FVKESK. The length of the CDR3 is 18 residues. V was pared by 2 bases and J by 6 bases, with 10 bases of the junction left unmatched.

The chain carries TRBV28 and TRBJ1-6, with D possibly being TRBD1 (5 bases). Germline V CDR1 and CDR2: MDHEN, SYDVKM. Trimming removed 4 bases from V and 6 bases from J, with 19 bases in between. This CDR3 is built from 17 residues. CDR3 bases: TGTGCCAGCAGTTCCCCAGGCCTCCGGGGACGTAATTCACCCCTCCACTTT. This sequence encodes CASSSPGLRGRNSPLHF.

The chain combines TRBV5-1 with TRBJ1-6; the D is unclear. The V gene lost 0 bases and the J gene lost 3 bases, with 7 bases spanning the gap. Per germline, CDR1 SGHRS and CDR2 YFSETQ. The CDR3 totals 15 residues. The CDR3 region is CASSLDSFYNSPLHF. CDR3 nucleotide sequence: TGCGCCAGCAGCTTGGACAGCTTCTATAATTCACCCCTCCACTTT.

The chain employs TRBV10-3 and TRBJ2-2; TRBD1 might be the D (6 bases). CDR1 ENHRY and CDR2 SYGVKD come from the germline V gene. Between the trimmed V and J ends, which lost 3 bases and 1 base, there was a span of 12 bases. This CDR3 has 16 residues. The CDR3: CAISEHPGQNTGELFF. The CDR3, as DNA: TGTGCCATCAGTGAACATCCGGGACAGAACACCGGGGAGCTGTTTTTT.

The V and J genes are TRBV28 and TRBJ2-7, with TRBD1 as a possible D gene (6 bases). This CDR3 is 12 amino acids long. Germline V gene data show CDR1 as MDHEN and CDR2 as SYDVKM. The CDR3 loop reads CLVTGKSHEQYV. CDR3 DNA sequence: TGTTTAGTCACAGGGAAGAGCCACGAGCAGTACGTC.

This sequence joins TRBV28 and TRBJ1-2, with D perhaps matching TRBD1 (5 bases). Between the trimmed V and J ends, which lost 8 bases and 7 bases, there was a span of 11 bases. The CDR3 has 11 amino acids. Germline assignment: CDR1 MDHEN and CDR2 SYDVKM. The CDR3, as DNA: TGTGCCAGCGTGGGGGGAGGTGGCTACACCTTC. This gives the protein CASVGGGGYTF.

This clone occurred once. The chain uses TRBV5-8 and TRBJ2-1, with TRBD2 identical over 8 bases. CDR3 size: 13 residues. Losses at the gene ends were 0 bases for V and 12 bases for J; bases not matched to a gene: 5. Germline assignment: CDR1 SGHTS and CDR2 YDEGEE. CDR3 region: CASSLGQGLGQFF. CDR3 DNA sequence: TGTGCCAGCAGCTTGGGGCAGGGACTAGGGCAGTTCTTC.

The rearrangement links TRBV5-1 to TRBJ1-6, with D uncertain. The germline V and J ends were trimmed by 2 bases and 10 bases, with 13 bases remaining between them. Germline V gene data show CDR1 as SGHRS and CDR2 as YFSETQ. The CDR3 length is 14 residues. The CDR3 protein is CASSFREDGSPLHF. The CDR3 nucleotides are TGCGCCAGCAGCTTTAGGGAGGACGGGTCACCCCTCCACTTT.

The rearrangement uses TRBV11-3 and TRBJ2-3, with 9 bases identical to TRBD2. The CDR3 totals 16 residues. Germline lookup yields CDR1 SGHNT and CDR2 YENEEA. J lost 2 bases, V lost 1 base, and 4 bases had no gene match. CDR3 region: CASSLGASGNTDTQYF. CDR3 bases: TGTGCCAGCAGCTTAGGAGCTAGCGGGAACACAGATACGCAGTATTTT.

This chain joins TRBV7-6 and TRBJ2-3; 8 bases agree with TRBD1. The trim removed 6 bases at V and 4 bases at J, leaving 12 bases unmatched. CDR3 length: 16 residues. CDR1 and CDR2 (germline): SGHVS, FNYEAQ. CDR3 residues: CASSFTPGQAADTQYF. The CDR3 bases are TGTGCCAGCAGTTTTACCCCGGGACAGGCTGCAGATACGCAGTATTTT.

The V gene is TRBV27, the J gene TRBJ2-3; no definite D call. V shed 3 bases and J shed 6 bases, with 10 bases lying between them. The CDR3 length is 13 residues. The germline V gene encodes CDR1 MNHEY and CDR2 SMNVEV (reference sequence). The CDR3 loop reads CASSLLRLDTQYF. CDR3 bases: TGTGCCAGCAGTTTGCTTAGGTTGGATACGCAGTATTTT.

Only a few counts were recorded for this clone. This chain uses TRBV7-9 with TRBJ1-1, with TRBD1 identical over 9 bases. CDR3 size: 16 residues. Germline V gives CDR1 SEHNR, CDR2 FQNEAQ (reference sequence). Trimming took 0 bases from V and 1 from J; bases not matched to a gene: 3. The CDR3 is CASSLAGTGRNTEAFF. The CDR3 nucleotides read TGTGCCAGCAGCTTAGCAGGGACAGGGCGGAACACTGAAGCTTTCTTT. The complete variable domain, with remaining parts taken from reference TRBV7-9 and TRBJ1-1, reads DTGVSQNPRHKITKRGQNVTFRCDPISEHNRLYWYRQTLGQGPEFLTYFQNEAQLEKSRLLSDRFSAERPKGSFSTLEIQRTEQGDSAMYLCASSLAGTGRNTEAFFGQGTRLTVV.

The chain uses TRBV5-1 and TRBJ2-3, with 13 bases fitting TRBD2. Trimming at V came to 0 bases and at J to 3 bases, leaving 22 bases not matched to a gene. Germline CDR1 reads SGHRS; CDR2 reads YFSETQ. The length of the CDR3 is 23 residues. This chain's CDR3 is CASSLVGGGLAGEPNLLTDTQYF. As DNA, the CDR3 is TGCGCCAGCAGCTTGGTTGGGGGTGGACTAGCGGGGGAACCCAACCTTTTGACAGATACGCAGTATTTT.

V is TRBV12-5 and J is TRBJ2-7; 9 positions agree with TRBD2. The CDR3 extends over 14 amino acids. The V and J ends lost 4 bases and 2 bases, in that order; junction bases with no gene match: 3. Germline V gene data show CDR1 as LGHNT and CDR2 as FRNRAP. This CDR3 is CASGSSSGTYEQYF. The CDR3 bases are TGTGCTAGTGGTTCCTCTAGCGGGACCTACGAGCAGTACTTC.

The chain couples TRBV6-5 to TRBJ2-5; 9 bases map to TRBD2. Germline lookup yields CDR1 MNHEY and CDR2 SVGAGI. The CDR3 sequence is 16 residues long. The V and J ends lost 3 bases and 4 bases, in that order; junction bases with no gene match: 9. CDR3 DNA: TGTGCCAGCAGTTATAATGGGGCGGGAGGGCCAGAGACCCAGTACTTC. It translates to CASSYNGAGGPETQYF.

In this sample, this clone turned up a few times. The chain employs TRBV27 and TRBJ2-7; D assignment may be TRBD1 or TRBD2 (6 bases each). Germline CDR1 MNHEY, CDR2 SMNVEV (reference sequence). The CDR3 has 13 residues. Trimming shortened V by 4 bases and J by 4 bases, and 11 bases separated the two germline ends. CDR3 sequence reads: CASSWGADYEQYV. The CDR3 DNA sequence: TGTGCCAGCAGTTGGGGGGCAGATTACGAGCAGTACGTC.

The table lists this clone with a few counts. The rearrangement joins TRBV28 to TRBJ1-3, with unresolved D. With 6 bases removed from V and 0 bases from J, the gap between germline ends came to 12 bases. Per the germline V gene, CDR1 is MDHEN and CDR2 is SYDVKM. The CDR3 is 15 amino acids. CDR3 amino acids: CASSLQLNSGNTIYF. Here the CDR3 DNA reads TGTGCCAGCAGCCTCCAGCTTAACTCTGGAAACACCATATATTTT. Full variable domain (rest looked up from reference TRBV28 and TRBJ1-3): DVKVTQSSRYLVKRTGEKVFLECVQDMDHENMFWYRQDPGLGLRLIYFSYDVKMKEKGDIPEGYSVSREKKERFSLILESASTNQTSMYLCASSLQLNSGNTIYFGEGSWLTVV.

DNA of the CDR3: TGTGCCAGCAGTTACAGAGACTTAGACTATGGCTACACCTTC. It is translated as CASSYRDLDYGYTF. The V and J genes are TRBV6-6 and TRBJ1-2; D not certain. The V end was cut by 2 bases, the J end by 3 bases, with 10 bases between. This CDR3 region has 14 residues. Germline V lookup: CDR1 MNHNY, CDR2 SVGAGI (reference sequence).

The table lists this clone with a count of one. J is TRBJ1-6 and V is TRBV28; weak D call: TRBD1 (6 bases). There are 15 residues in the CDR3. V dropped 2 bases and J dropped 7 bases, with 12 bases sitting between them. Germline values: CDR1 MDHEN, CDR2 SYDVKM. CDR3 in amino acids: CASSLLSRGNSPLHF. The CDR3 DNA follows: TGTGCCAGCAGTTTACTAAGCAGGGGCAATTCACCCCTCCACTTT.

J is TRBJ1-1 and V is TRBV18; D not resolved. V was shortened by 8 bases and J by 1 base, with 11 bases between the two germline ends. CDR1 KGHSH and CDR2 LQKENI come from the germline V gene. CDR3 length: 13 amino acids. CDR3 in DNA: TGTGCCAGCACTCCCACGGGGAACACTGAAGCTTTCTTT. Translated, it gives CASTPTGNTEAFF.

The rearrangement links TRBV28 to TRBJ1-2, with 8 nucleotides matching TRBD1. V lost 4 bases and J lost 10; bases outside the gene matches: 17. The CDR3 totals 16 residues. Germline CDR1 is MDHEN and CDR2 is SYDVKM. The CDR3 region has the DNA TGTGCCAGCAGTTACTCACTCAGGGGGCGCGGGGGCGACTACACCTTC. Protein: CASSYSLRGRGGDYTF.

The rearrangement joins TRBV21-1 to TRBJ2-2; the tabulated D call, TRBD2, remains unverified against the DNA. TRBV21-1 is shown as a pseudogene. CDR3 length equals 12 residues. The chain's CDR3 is CASSTRTGELFF. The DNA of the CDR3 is TGTGCCAGCAGCACGAGGACTGGGGAGCTGTTTTTT.

CDR3 coding DNA: TGTGCCATCAGTCAGACAGGGGAGTACCAAGAGACCCAGTACTTC. It encodes CAISQTGEYQETQYF. V gene TRBV10-3 combines with J gene TRBJ2-5, with 8 bases that match TRBD1. Germline values: CDR1 ENHRY, CDR2 SYGVKD. With V trimmed by 5 bases and J by 0 bases, 5 bases remained unmatched. This CDR3 is 15 amino acids long.

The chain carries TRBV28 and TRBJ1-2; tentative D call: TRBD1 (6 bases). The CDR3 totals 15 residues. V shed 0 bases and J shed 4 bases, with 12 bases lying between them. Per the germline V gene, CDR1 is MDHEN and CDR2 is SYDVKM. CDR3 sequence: CASSLWAGGAYGYTF. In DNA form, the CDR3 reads TGTGCCAGCAGTTTATGGGCGGGGGGGGCCTATGGCTACACCTTC.

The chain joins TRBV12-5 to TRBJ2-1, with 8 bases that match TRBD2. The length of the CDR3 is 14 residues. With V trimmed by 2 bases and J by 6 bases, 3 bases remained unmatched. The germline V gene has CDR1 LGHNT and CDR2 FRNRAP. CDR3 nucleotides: TGTGCTAGTGGTTTGAGGCTAGCGGGCAATGAGCAGTTCTTC. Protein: CASGLRLAGNEQFF. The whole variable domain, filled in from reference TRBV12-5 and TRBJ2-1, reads DARVTQTPRHKVTEMGQEVTMRCQPILGHNTVFWYRQTMMQGLELLAYFRNRAPLDDSGMPKDRFSAEMPDATLATLKIQPSEPRDSAVYFCASGLRLAGNEQFFGPGTRLTVL.

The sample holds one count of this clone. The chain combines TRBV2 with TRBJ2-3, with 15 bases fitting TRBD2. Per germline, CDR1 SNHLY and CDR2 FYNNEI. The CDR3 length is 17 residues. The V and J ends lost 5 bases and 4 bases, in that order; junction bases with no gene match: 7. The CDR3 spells CASSPGLAGGTADTQYF. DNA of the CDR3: TGTGCCAGCAGTCCGGGACTAGCGGGGGGCACGGCAGATACGCAGTATTTT. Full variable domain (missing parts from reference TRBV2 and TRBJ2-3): EPEVTQTPSHQVTQMGQEVILRCVPISNHLYFYWYRQILGQKVEFLVSFYNNEISEKSEIFDDQFSVERPDGSNFTLKIRSTKLEDSAMYFCASSPGLAGGTADTQYFGPGTRLTVL.

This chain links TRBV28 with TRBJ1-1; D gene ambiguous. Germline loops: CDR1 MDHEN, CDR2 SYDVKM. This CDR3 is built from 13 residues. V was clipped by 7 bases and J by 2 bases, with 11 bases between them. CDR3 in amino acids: CASTGRLNTEAFF. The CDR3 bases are TGTGCCAGCACCGGTCGCTTAAACACTGAAGCTTTCTTT.